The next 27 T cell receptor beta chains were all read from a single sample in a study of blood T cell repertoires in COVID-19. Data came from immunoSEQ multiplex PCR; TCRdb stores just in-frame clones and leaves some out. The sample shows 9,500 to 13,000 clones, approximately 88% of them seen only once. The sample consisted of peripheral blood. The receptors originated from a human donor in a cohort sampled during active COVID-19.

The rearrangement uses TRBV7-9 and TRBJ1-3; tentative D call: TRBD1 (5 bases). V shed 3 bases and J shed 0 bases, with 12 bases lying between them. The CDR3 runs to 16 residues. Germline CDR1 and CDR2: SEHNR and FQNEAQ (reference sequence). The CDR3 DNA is TGTGCCAGCAGCTTGGGGGGACCGAACTCTGGAAACACCATATATTTT. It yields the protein CASSLGGPNSGNTIYF. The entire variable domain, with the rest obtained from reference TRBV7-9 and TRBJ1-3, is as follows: DTGVSQNPRHKITKRGQNVTFRCDPISEHNRLYWYRQTLGQGPEFLTYFQNEAQLEKSRLLSDRFSAERPKGSFSTLEIQRTEQGDSAMYLCASSLGGPNSGNTIYFGEGSWLTVV.

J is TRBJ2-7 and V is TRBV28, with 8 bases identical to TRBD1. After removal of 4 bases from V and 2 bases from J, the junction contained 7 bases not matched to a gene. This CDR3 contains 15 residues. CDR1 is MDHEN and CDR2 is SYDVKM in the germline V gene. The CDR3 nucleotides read TGTGCCAGCAGTTCCGGACAGGGAATTACCTACGAGCAGTACTTC. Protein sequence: CASSSGQGITYEQYF. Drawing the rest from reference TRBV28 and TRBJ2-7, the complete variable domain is DVKVTQSSRYLVKRTGEKVFLECVQDMDHENMFWYRQDPGLGLRLIYFSYDVKMKEKGDIPEGYSVSREKKERFSLILESASTNQTSMYLCASSSGQGITYEQYFGPGTRLTVT.

The CDR3 spells CAIMDHSSYGYTF. The CDR3 DNA follows: TGTGCCATCATGGATCACAGCAGCTATGGCTACACCTTC. The rearrangement joins TRBV10-3 to TRBJ1-2; D gene unclear. The length of the CDR3 is 13 residues. Trimming took 7 bases from V and 4 from J, leaving 13 bases between them. Germline CDR1 and CDR2: ENHRY and SYGVKD.

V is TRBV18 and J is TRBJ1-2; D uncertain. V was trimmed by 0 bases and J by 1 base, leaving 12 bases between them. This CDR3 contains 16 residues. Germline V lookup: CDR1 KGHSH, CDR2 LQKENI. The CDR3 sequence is CASSPPSLGYNYGYTF. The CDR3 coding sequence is TGTGCCAGCTCACCACCGAGCCTAGGTTATAACTATGGCTACACCTTC.

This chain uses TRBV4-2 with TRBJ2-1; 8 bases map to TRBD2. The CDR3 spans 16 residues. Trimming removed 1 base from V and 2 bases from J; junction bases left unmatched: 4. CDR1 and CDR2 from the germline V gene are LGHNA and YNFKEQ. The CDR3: CASSQAGGQTYNEQFF. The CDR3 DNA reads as TGTGCCAGCAGCCAAGCGGGGGGGCAGACCTACAATGAGCAGTTCTTC.

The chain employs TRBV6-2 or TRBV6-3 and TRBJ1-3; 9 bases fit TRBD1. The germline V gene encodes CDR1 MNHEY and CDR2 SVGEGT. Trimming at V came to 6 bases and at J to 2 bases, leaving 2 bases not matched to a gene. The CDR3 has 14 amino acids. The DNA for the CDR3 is TGTGCCAGCAGCCGACAGGGGGCTGGAAACACCATATATTTT. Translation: CASSRQGAGNTIYF.

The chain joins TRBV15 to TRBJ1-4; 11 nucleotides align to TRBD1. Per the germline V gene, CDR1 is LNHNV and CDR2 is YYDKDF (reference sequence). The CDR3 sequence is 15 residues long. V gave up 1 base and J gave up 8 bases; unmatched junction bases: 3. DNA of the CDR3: TGTGCCACCAGCAGAGTGCGGACAGGGGGCGAAAAACTGTTTTTT. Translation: CATSRVRTGGEKLFF.

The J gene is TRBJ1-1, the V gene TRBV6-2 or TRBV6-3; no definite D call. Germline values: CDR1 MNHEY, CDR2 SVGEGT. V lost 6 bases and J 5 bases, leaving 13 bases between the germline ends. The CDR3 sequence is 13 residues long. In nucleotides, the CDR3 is TGTGCCAGCAGCCATCTAGGTCTTACTGAAGCTTTCTTT. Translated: CASSHLGLTEAFF.

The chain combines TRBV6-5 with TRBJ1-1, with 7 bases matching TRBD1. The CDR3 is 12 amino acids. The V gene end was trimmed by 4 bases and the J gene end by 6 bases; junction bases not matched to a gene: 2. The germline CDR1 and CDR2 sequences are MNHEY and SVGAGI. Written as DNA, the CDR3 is TGTGCCAGCAGTTCAGGGGGTCCTGAAGCTTTCTTT. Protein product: CASSSGGPEAFF.

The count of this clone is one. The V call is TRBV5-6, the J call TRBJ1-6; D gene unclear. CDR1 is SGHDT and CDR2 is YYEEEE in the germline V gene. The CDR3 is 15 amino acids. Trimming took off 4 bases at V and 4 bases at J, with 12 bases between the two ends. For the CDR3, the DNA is TGTGCCAGCAGCCCGGACGGAGGGTATAATTCACCCCTCCACTTT. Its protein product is CASSPDGGYNSPLHF.

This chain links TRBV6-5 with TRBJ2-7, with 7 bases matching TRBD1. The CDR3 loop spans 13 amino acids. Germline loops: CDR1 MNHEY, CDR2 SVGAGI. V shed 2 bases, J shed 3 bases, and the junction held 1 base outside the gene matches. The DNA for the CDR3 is TGTGCCAGCAGTTACCGGGACAGCTACGAGCAGTACTTC. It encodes CASSYRDSYEQYF.

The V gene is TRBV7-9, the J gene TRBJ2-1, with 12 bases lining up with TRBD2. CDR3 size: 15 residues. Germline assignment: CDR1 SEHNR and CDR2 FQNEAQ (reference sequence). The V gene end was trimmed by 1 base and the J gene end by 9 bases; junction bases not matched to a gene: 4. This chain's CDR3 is CASSLELAGGREQFF. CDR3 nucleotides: TGTGCCAGCAGCTTAGAGCTAGCGGGGGGGCGTGAGCAGTTCTTC.

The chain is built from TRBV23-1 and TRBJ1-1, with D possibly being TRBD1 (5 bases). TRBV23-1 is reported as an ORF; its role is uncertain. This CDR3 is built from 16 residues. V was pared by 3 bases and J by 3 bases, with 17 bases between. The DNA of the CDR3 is TGCGCCAGCAGTCAGGCCTCGGGACTGAGATACACTGAAGCTTTCTTT. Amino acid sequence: CASSQASGLRYTEAFF.

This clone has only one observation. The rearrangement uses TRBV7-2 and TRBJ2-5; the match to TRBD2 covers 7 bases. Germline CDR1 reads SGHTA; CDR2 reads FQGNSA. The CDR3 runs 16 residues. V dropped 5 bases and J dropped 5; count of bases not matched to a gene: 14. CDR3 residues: CASSLPGGRVFETQYF. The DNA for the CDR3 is TGTGCCAGCAGCCTACCCGGGGGGAGGGTGTTCGAGACCCAGTACTTC.

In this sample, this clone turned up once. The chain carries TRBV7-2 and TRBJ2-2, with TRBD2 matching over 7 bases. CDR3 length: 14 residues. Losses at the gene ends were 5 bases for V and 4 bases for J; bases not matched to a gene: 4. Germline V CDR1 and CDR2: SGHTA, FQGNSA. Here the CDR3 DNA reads TGTGCCAGCAGCCGGCCGGGGGGCACCGGGGAGCTGTTTTTT. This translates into CASSRPGGTGELFF. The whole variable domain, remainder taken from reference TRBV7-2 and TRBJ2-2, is GAGVSQSPSNKVTEKGKDVELRCDPISGHTALYWYRQSLGQGLEFLIYFQGNSAPDKSGLPSDRFSAERTGGSVSTLTIQRTQQEDSAVYLCASSRPGGTGELFFGEGSRLTVL.

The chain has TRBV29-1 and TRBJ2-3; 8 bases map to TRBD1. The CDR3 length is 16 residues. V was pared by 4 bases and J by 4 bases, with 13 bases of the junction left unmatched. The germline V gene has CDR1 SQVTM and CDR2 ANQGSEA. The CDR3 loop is CSVGGGQALIADTQYF. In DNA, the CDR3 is TGCAGCGTTGGAGGGGGACAGGCCCTCATAGCAGATACGCAGTATTTT.

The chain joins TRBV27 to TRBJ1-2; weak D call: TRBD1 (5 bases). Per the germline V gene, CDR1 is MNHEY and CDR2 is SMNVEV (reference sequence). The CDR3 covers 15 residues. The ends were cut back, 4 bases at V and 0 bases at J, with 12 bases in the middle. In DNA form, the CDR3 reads TGTGCCAGCAGTTCCCCTCGGGACTCTAACTATGGCTACACCTTC. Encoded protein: CASSSPRDSNYGYTF.

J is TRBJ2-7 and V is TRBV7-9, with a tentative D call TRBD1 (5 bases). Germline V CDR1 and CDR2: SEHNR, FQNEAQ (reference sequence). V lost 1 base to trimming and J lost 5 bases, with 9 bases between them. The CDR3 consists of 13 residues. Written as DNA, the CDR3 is TGTGCCAGCAGCTTAGTATCAGGGAACGAGCAGTACTTC. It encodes CASSLVSGNEQYF.

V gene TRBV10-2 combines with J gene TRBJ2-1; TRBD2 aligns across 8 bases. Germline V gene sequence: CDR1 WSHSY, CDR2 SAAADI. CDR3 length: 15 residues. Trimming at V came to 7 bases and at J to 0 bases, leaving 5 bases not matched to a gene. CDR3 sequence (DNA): TGCGCCAGCAACCGCGGGGGGAGCTCCTACAATGAGCAGTTCTTC. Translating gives CASNRGGSSYNEQFF.

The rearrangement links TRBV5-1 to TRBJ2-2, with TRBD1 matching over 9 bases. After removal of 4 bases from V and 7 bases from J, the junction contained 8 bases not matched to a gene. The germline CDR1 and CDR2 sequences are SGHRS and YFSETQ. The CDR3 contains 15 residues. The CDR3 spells CASSPTQGANGELFF. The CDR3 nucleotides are TGCGCCAGCAGCCCTACACAGGGGGCGAACGGGGAGCTGTTTTTT.

CDR3: CASSPLADTQYF. CDR3 coding DNA: TGTGCCAGCTCACCCCTCGCAGATACGCAGTATTTT. The V call is TRBV18, the J call TRBJ2-3; D not certain. The V and J ends lost 3 bases and 4 bases respectively, with 5 bases between them. In germline, CDR1 is KGHSH, CDR2 LQKENI. The CDR3 consists of 12 residues.

The CDR3 DNA follows: TGTGCCAGCAGCTTGGGGGGACAGGACAATGAGCAGTTCTTC. It yields the protein CASSLGGQDNEQFF. The chain is built from TRBV5-4 and TRBJ2-1; 8 bases align to TRBD1. CDR1 and CDR2 from the germline V gene are SGHNT and YYREEE (reference sequence). The J segment lost 5 bases and the V segment lost 0 bases, leaving 1 base of the junction unmatched. CDR3 size: 14 residues.

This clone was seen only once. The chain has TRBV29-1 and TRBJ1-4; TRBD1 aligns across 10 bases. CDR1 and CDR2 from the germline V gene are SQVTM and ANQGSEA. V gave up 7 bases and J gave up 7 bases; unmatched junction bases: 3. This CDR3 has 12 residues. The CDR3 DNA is TGCAGCGCCGGGACAGGGGTTGAAAAACTGTTTTTT. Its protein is CSAGTGVEKLFF. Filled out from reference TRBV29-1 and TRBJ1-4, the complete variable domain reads SAVISQKPSRDICQRGTSLTIQCQVDSQVTMMFWYRQQPGQSLTLIATANQGSEATYESGFVIDKFPISRPNLTFSTLTVSNMSPEDSSIYLCSAGTGVEKLFFGSGTQLSVL.

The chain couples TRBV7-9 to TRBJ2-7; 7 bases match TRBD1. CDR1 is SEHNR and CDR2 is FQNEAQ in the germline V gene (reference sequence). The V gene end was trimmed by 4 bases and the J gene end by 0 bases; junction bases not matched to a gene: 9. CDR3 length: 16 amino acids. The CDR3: CASSSPTGTDSYEQYF. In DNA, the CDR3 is TGTGCCAGCAGCTCCCCGACCGGGACAGACTCCTACGAGCAGTACTTC.

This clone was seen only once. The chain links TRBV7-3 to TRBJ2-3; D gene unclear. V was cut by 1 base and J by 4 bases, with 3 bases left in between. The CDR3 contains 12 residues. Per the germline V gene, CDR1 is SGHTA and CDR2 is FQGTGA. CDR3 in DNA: TGTGCCAGCAGCTTAAGAGCAGATACGCAGTATTTT. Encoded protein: CASSLRADTQYF.

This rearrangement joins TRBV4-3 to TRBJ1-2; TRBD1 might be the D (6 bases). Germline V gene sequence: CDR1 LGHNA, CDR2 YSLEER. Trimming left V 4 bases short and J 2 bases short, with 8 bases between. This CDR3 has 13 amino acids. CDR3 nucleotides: TGCGCCAGCAGCCCAACAGGGAACTATGGCTACACCTTC. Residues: CASSPTGNYGYTF.

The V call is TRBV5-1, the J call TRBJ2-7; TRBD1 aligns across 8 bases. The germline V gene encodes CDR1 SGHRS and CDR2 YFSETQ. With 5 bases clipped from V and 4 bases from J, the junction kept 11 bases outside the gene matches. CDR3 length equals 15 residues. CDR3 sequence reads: CASRVSVTGAYEQYF. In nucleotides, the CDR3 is TGCGCCAGCAGAGTGTCAGTGACAGGGGCATACGAGCAGTACTTC.